What follows describes a single TCR beta chain. What it binds is unknown. This sample is part of a study of cytomegalovirus exposure and HLA in healthy donors. Study information: Earlier work reported 117 million unique TCR beta sequences from about 180 million T cells. Findings and limits, study-wide: Some public TCRs appeared in many individuals, while most sequences were rare. It was reported that the classifier diagnosed cytomegalovirus status with high specificity and sensitivity in both the original and validation cohorts.

PCR was performed using 60 Vbeta and 13 Jbeta primers. Clones were read by immunoSEQ multiplex PCR, and TCRdb kept only the in-frame ones, dropping some. The repertoire holds 90,000 to 100,000 clones, with 65% to 80% as singletons. Germline values: CDR1 MNHEY, CDR2 SVGAGI. Trimming pared 7 bases from V and 6 bases from J, leaving 21 bases between. CDR3 length: 15 amino acids. This TCR came from a man aged 35 to 55 in good health and CMV-seropositive. The sequencing sample was made of PBMCs. The V gene is TRBV6-5, the J gene TRBJ1-2, with D maybe TRBD1 (6 bases). In DNA, the CDR3 is TGTGCCAGCATCGACGAGAGAGGGACACCGGATGGCTACACCTTC. Residues: CASIDERGTPDGYTF.